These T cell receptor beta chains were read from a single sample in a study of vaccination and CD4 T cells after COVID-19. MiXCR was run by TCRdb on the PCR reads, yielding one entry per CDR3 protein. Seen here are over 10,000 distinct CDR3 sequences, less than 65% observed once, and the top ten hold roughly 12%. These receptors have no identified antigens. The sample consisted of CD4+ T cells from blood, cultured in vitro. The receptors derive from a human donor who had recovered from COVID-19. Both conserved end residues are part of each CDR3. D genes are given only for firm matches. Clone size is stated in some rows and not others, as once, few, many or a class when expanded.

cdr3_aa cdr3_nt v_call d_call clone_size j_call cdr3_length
CAVRDSPYNEQFF TGTGCCGTCCGGGACTCCCCCTACAATGAGCAGTTCTTC TRBV18 . . TRBJ2-1 13
CASSDPGTGRTGAFF TGTGCCAGCAGTGACCCCGGGACAGGGAGGACGGGAGCTTTCTTT TRBV6-1 TRBD1 few TRBJ1-1 15
CASSGGQGETQYF TGTGCCAGCAGTGGTGGGCAGGGAGAGACCCAGTACTTC TRBV6-1 . . TRBJ2-5 13
CASRGGGNQPQHF TGTGCCAGCAGGGGGGGTGGGAATCAGCCCCAGCATTTT TRBV19 TRBD1 . TRBJ1-5 13
CASWSGSNQPQHF TGTGCCAGCTGGTCAGGTAGCAACCAGCCCCAGCATTTT TRBV2 . few TRBJ1-5 13
CASTLGATEAFF TGTGCCAGTACCTTGGGGGCCACTGAAGCTTTCTTT TRBV19 . . TRBJ1-1 12
CASSYPERDYTF TGTGCCAGCAGTTACCCTGAGAGGGACTACACCTTC TRBV12-3/TRBV12-4 . . TRBJ1-2 12
CASSSRSVLQPGETQYF TGTGCCAGCAGTAGTAGATCCGTACTCCAACCCGGGGAGACCCAGTACTTC TRBV9 . once TRBJ2-5 17
CATRGHTRQPQHF TGTGCCACTAGGGGGCATACGCGTCAGCCCCAGCATTTT TRBV6-1 TRBD1 few TRBJ1-5 13
CASSLGQNNQPQHF TGTGCCAGCAGCTTAGGCCAGAATAATCAGCCCCAGCATTTT TRBV11-2 . few TRBJ1-5 14
CASSLIREGYTF TGTGCCAGCAGCTTAATCAGGGAAGGCTACACCTTC TRBV7-9 . few TRBJ1-2 12
CSARGTGVYTEAFF TGCAGTGCTAGAGGGACAGGGGTTTATACTGAAGCTTTCTTT TRBV20-1 TRBD1 . TRBJ1-1 14
CASRAGTGAGQGYTF TGTGCCAGCAGGGCTGGGACAGGTGCCGGTCAGGGCTACACCTTC TRBV6-1 TRBD1 . TRBJ1-2 15
CASSGRTGGELFF TGTGCCAGCAGCGGACGGACAGGCGGGGAGCTGTTTTTT TRBV7-8 TRBD1 . TRBJ2-2 13
CASSQDFNSNYGYTF TGTGCCAGCAGCCAAGATTTCAACAGTAACTATGGCTACACCTTC TRBV3-1 . . TRBJ1-2 15
CATSRDRVSGTEAFF TGTGCCACCAGCCGGGACAGGGTTTCGGGCACTGAAGCTTTCTTT TRBV15 TRBD1 few TRBJ1-1 15
CASRPGTETGELFF TGTGCCAGCCGACCCGGGACTGAGACTGGGGAGCTGTTTTTT TRBV12-3/TRBV12-4 . . TRBJ2-2 14
CASSLAGATRRETQYF TGTGCCAGCAGTTTAGCGGGGGCTACTCGGAGGGAGACCCAGTACTTC TRBV12-3/TRBV12-4 . few TRBJ2-5 16
CSARDLGYSNQPQHF TGCAGTGCTAGAGATCTGGGGTATAGCAATCAGCCCCAGCATTTT TRBV20-1 . . TRBJ1-5 15
CATTPGETYEQYF TGTGCCACCACTCCGGGGGAGACCTACGAGCAGTACTTC TRBV6-1 . once TRBJ2-7 13
CASTWGGLDTQYF TGCGCCAGCACCTGGGGGGGGCTGGATACGCAGTATTTT TRBV5-1 . once TRBJ2-3 13
CASSYGTAAYNEQFF TGTGCCAGCAGCTATGGGACAGCAGCCTACAATGAGCAGTTCTTC TRBV7-9 TRBD1 . TRBJ2-1 15
CASSLVTGYDGYTF TGTGCCAGCAGCTTAGTGACAGGGTACGATGGCTACACCTTC TRBV7-9 TRBD1 . TRBJ1-2 14
CSVADRPNEKLFF TGCAGCGTTGCGGACAGACCTAATGAAAAACTGTTTTTT TRBV29-1 . . TRBJ1-4 13
CASKDRGRRTEAFF TGTGCCAGCAAGGACAGGGGGCGCCGCACTGAAGCTTTCTTT TRBV28 TRBD1 once TRBJ1-1 14
CASSQRQGLDSNQPQHF TGTGCCAGCAGTCAGCGACAGGGACTTGACAGCAATCAGCCCCAGCATTTT TRBV2 TRBD1 few TRBJ1-5 17
CASTASGGKLFF TGTGCCAGCACCGCTTCGGGGGGAAAACTGTTTTTT TRBV11-3 . . TRBJ1-4 12
CASSTPGLGFEQYF TGTGCCAGCAGCACCCCGGGACTTGGCTTCGAGCAGTACTTC TRBV3-1 . . TRBJ2-7 14
CASGSRTGRGEQFF TGTGCTAGTGGTTCCCGGACAGGGAGAGGCGAGCAGTTCTTC TRBV12-5 TRBD1 . TRBJ2-1 14
CAWNLGQGSYEQYF TGTGCCTGGAACCTGGGGCAGGGTTCCTACGAGCAGTACTTC TRBV30 . . TRBJ2-7 14
CASSLYPSGGLAGELFF TGTGCCAGCAGCTTATACCCTAGCGGGGGCCTCGCCGGGGAGCTGTTTTTT TRBV7-2 TRBD2 . TRBJ2-2 17
CAWSDPLALYHADTQYF TGTGCCTGGAGTGACCCACTAGCGTTGTATCATGCAGATACGCAGTATTTT TRBV30 TRBD2 . TRBJ2-3 17
CASSFTGGRGETQYF TGTGCCAGCAGCTTTACAGGGGGCAGAGGGGAGACCCAGTACTTC TRBV11-3 TRBD1 once TRBJ2-5 15
CASSIVPTGTEAFF TGTGCCAGTAGTATAGTTCCGACGGGGACTGAAGCTTTCTTT TRBV19 . . TRBJ1-1 14
CASSLGGFYGYTF TGTGCCAGCAGCTTAGGCGGGTTCTATGGCTACACCTTC TRBV11-3 . few TRBJ1-2 13
CASSGQGYNSPLHF TGTGCCAGCAGTGGACAGGGGTATAATTCACCCCTCCACTTT TRBV2 TRBD1 few TRBJ1-6 14
CASSPGGGDTQYF TGTGCCAGCAGCCCAGGGGGGGGAGATACGCAGTATTTT TRBV7-9 . . TRBJ2-3 13
CASSLDPALYGYTF TGTGCCAGCAGCTTAGACCCCGCCCTATATGGCTACACCTTC TRBV11-3 . . TRBJ1-2 14
CSARDNRRQKYGYTF TGCAGTGCTAGAGATAATAGGCGACAGAAATATGGCTACACCTTC TRBV20-1 . few TRBJ1-2 15
CASRPNGGAVNTEAFF TGTGCCAGCAGGCCTAATGGGGGCGCGGTGAACACTGAAGCTTTCTTT TRBV27 . . TRBJ1-1 16
CASSYGAQPYGYTF TGTGCCAGCAGTTACGGGGCGCAGCCTTATGGCTACACCTTC TRBV6-5 . few TRBJ1-2 14
CATSRGGTGGLSDTQYF TGTGCCACCAGCAGAGGGGGGACAGGGGGCCTCTCAGATACGCAGTATTTT TRBV15 TRBD1 few TRBJ2-3 17
CASSGGTDFRTDTQYF TGCGCCAGCAGCGGGGGGACAGATTTTCGAACAGATACGCAGTATTTT TRBV5-1 . . TRBJ2-3 16
CAWGIGPGLGGNTEAFF TGTGCCTGGGGGATCGGACCTGGCCTTGGGGGGAACACTGAAGCTTTCTTT TRBV30 . . TRBJ1-1 17